Below, one T cell receptor (beta chain) is given with its context. Its antigen is unknown. All of the isolated RNA was reverse transcribed, so expressed TCRB transcripts were sequenced. Profiling relied on immunoSEQ multiplex PCR, and the TCRdb table lists in-frame clones only, not all of them. The sample holds around 250,000 clones, about 14% seen once. The V end lost 6 bases, the J end lost 1 base, and 12 bases lay between the germline ends. Germline V gives CDR1 SNHLY, CDR2 FYNNEI. This CDR3 is built from 14 residues. The data were taken from a study of beta chain features in type 1 diabetes. General study findings and limits: All four CD4+ subsets of Type 1 diabetes patients contained TCRB CDR3s that were moderately but significantly shorter.

The sample consisted of naive CD4+ T cells from blood. This TCR derives from a man aged 25 to 40 with type 1 diabetes. The gene calls are TRBV2 and TRBJ2-5; D possibly corresponds to TRBD1 (6 bases). In nucleotides, the CDR3 is TGTGCCAGCAGGAACAGGGAACTCCAAGAGACCCAGTACTTC. Amino acid sequence: CASRNRELQETQYF.